Listed below are T cell receptor beta chains from one sample, sequenced in a study of T-cell reconstitution after alpha-beta-depleted transplantation in children. TCRdb re-called the PCR reads with MiXCR, one entry per CDR3 protein. The data show approximately 490,000 distinct CDR3 sequences, approximately 13% seen once. The sample in question was PBMCs from the stem cell graft donor, obtained from the stem cell graft. The receptors originated from a human donor who donated a stem cell graft to a child with combined immunodeficiency. CDR3s include the opening cysteine and the closing phenylalanine or tryptophan. A D gene is named only where the DNA matches it firmly. Expanded clones are given a class, and other clones once, few, many or no size at all.

abundance	d_gene	v_gene	j_gene	CDR3aa	CDR3nt
once	TRBD1	TRBV7-9	TRBJ2-4	CASTRIDRVKNIQYF	TGTGCCAGCACCCGAATAGACAGGGTTAAAAACATTCAGTACTTC
few	TRBD2	TRBV7-2	TRBJ2-5	CASRLSGGIGETQYF	TGTGCCAGCAGACTAAGCGGGGGGATAGGAGAGACCCAGTACTTC
.	.	TRBV6-2/TRBV6-3	TRBJ1-2	CASRDGQNYGYTF	TGTGCCAGCAGGGACGGGCAGAACTATGGCTACACCTTC
.	.	TRBV5-5	TRBJ1-2	CASSLGPGEGYGYTF	TGTGCCAGCAGCTTGGGGCCAGGGGAAGGCTATGGCTACACCTTC
few	.	TRBV5-1	TRBJ2-7	CASSIEARYEQYF	TGCGCCAGCAGCATCGAGGCCCGCTACGAGCAGTACTTC
.	.	TRBV10-3	TRBJ1-5	CAIRPDSNQPQHF	TGTGCCATCAGACCCGACAGCAATCAGCCCCAGCATTTT
many	TRBD1	TRBV5-1	TRBJ2-7	CASSSLTGTQYEQYF	TGCGCCAGCAGCTCCTTGACAGGGACCCAATACGAGCAGTACTTC
few	TRBD2	TRBV4-3	TRBJ2-3	CASSPTSATTDTQYF	TGCGCCAGCAGCCCCACTAGCGCTACCACAGATACGCAGTATTTT
few	.	TRBV6-2/TRBV6-3	TRBJ1-5	CASSGGPNQPQHF	TGTGCCAGCAGTGGGGGGCCTAATCAGCCCCAGCATTTT
few	.	TRBV24-1	TRBJ2-2	CATSDLRGRHLNTGELFF	TGTGCCACCAGTGATTTGAGAGGCCGACACTTGAACACCGGGGAGCTGTTTTTT
.	TRBD1	TRBV24-1	TRBJ2-2	CATSDPVGQGLAGELFF	TGTGCCACCAGTGACCCAGTCGGACAGGGGTTGGCCGGGGAGCTGTTTTTT
once	.	TRBV20-1	TRBJ2-7	CSATGELRSYEQYF	TGCAGTGCTACCGGGGAGCTCCGCTCCTACGAGCAGTACTTC
few	.	TRBV7-2	TRBJ1-6	CASSLTATGGSPLHF	TGTGCCAGCAGCCTTACGGCGACAGGTGGCTCACCCCTCCACTTT
few	.	TRBV29-1	TRBJ1-3	CSVEDGRDIYF	TGCAGCGTTGAAGATGGCCGGGACATATATTTT
.	TRBD1	TRBV9	TRBJ2-7	CASSQGATLLAGEQYF	TGTGCCAGCTCACAGGGGGCGACCTTACTAGCTGGCGAGCAGTACTTC
.	.	TRBV6-8	TRBJ1-1	CASGEGPTEAFF	TGTGCCAGCGGGGAGGGGCCCACTGAAGCTTTCTTT
few	TRBD1	TRBV27	TRBJ1-6	CASGKTGGGNSPLHF	TGTGCCAGCGGGAAGACAGGGGGCGGTAATTCACCCCTCCACTTT
.	TRBD1	TRBV12-3/TRBV12-4	TRBJ1-3	CASSFGTEGNTIYF	TGTGCCAGCAGTTTTGGGACAGAAGGAAACACCATATATTTT
.	.	TRBV5-1	TRBJ1-1	CASSLNSARGTEAFF	TGCGCCAGCAGCTTGAATTCGGCGAGGGGAACTGAAGCTTTCTTT
many	TRBD2	TRBV20-1	TRBJ2-3	CSVPKLGTSKNTQYF	TGCAGTGTCCCGAAGCTCGGGACTAGCAAAAATACGCAGTATTTT
few	.	TRBV5-1	TRBJ2-3	CASSFWGDITDTQYF	TGCGCCAGCAGCTTCTGGGGGGACATCACAGATACGCAGTATTTT
few	TRBD1	TRBV27	TRBJ1-2	CASSFGTGGVYGYTF	TGTGCCAGCAGTTTCGGGACAGGGGGCGTTTATGGCTACACCTTC
.	TRBD2	TRBV10-3	TRBJ2-1	CANSGTSVNEQFF	TGTGCCAACTCCGGGACTAGCGTCAATGAGCAGTTCTTC
.	TRBD1	TRBV11-2	TRBJ1-6	CASSPQGRGNSPLHF	TGTGCCAGCAGCCCACAGGGGAGAGGCAATTCACCCCTCCACTTT
.	.	TRBV19	TRBJ2-1	CASSTTGDSYNEQFF	TGTGCCAGTAGCACTACAGGCGACTCCTACAATGAGCAGTTCTTC
.	.	TRBV12-3/TRBV12-4	TRBJ1-5	CASGGWGNQPQHF	TGTGCCAGCGGAGGGTGGGGCAATCAGCCCCAGCATTTT
.	.	TRBV4-3	TRBJ2-1	CASSQVSRVNEQFF	TGCGCCAGCAGCCAAGTCAGCAGGGTGAATGAGCAGTTCTTC
many	TRBD1	TRBV9	TRBJ2-2	CASSLQGANTGELFF	TGCGCCAGCAGCTTGCAGGGGGCGAACACCGGGGAGCTGTTTTTT
many	TRBD1	TRBV12-3/TRBV12-4	TRBJ2-2	CASRNRQGANTGELFF	TGTGCCAGCAGGAACCGACAGGGAGCGAACACCGGGGAGCTGTTTTTT
few	TRBD2	TRBV19	TRBJ2-1	CASSIRREVNNEQFF	TGTGCCAGTAGTATACGGCGGGAGGTAAACAATGAGCAGTTCTTC
.	TRBD1	TRBV20-1	TRBJ2-2	CSATLPGQELTGELFF	TGCAGTGCTACTCTTCCGGGACAGGAGCTCACCGGGGAGCTGTTTTTT
.	.	TRBV28	TRBJ2-3	CASSFWRSSTDTQYF	TGTGCCAGCAGTTTTTGGCGGTCAAGCACAGATACGCAGTATTTT
many	.	TRBV12-3/TRBV12-4	TRBJ2-1	CASSPYRGGTDNEQFF	TGTGCCAGCAGCCCATACAGGGGAGGGACAGACAATGAGCAGTTCTTC
many	TRBD1	TRBV28	TRBJ1-4	CASSLDRGTEKLFF	TGTGCCAGCAGTTTGGACAGGGGAACTGAAAAACTGTTTTTT
few	.	TRBV25-1	TRBJ2-4	CASSEGWPQAKNIQYF	TGTGCCAGCAGTGAAGGGTGGCCTCAGGCGAAAAACATTCAGTACTTC
many	.	TRBV6-2/TRBV6-3	TRBJ1-5	CASSYASQPQHF	TGTGCCAGCAGTTACGCCAGTCAGCCCCAGCATTTT
many	TRBD1	TRBV5-1	TRBJ1-1	CASSAGQGPPEAFF	TGCGCCAGCAGCGCGGGACAGGGACCCCCTGAAGCTTTCTTT
.	.	TRBV7-2	TRBJ2-5	CASSPLRLETQYF	TGTGCCAGCAGCCCCCTCAGACTGGAGACCCAGTACTTC
few	.	TRBV12-3/TRBV12-4	TRBJ1-1	CASSRGKSTEAFF	TGTGCCAGCAGCCGGGGGAAAAGCACTGAAGCTTTCTTT